The source of this T cell receptor (beta chain) is a study of blood T cell repertoires in COVID-19 (TCRdb year 2020). General notes on the study: The collaborator samples originated in the United States, Italy and Spain and spanned the acute and convalescent phases of COVID-19. Where available, HLA class I and class II types were taken from metadata supplied by the sample provider and were not determined by assay-based typing. Sample metadata almost always included a de-identified subject ID, COVID-19 status, age in years and sex. The prospective study material was composed of cDNA or gDNA derived from T cells, B-cell-depleted T cells, or PBMCs. A freely available public database, intended as a resource for researchers studying the immune response to SARS-CoV-2, is where the repertoires were released. The samples were drawn from two sources: the first 160 participants of the ongoing ImmuneRACE study, and fewer than 1,500 subjects contributed by 6 global collaborators. Deeply sampled blood TCRbeta repertoires from subjects exposed to, actively infected with, or recovered from COVID-19 were included in the dataset.

Points the paper makes about the study in general: The quantity of clinical and demographic metadata differed by source and by participant and was supplied without curation.

The immunoSEQ Assay, a bias-controlled multiplex PCR, was used to amplify TCRbeta CDR3 regions from genomic DNA. In the authors' own workflow: The number of nucleated cells in each sample was estimated by amplification of reference gene primers within the assay. To quantify the absolute abundance of each unique TCRbeta CDR3 rearrangement, sequence reads were collapsed and filtered. Productive Simpson clonality was computed per sample as the square root of Simpson's diversity index over productive rearrangements. The table comes from immuneACCESS by way of TCRdb, which keeps in-frame sequences with V and J called. Part of the clones is missing from these tables; in studies checked, under half for an unresolved V gene and the rest for unknown reasons. V and J calls and clone size are as listed in that table; D and trimming were resolved from the DNA. Present in this sample are around 230,000 clones, roughly 80% of which were seen just once. Approximately 8% of the sample rests with the top ten.

The collaborating institutions used their own protocols to collect whole blood in K2EDTA tubes. For TCRbeta analysis, collaborator samples were shipped as frozen whole blood, as isolated PBMCs, or as DNA extracted from either sample type. For this chain, trimming is 8 bases at the V end and 6 bases at the J end, and the number of junction bases without a gene match is 7. Via the germline V gene, CDR1 is MDHEN and CDR2 SYDVKM. The CDR3 runs 13 amino acids, cysteine and phenylalanine included. Of the read, only the CDR3 DNA is kept; its 39 bases are in frame from base 1. Worth noting for this clone: Which antigen it targets is not known. Base qualities were left out, and no much larger clone turns up one base away.

The receptor was derived from a woman older than 75 with acute or convalescent COVID-19. The V and J segments used are TRBV28 and TRBJ2-7; 10 bases in the junction line up with TRBD1. Sequencing was carried out using peripheral blood. The CDR3 reads as follows: CASLTGTGVEQYF. The DNA sequence is as follows: TGTGCCAGCCTCACCGGGACAGGGGTCGAGCAGTACTTC.